This note documents a single T cell receptor (beta chain) sequence. Its antigen remains unknown. CD8 cells regarded as naive lacked CD45RO, were positively chosen for CCR7, and omitted terminally differentiated effector memory CD45RA+ cells. Looked up from germline, CDR1 is MGHRA and CDR2 is YSYEKL. Trimming removed 4 bases from V and 5 bases from J, with 11 bases in between. The CDR3 runs to 13 residues. This record belongs to a study of shared clonotypes between healthy human individuals. Sequencing was performed with immunoSEQ multiplex PCR; in TCRdb, only in-frame clones are kept and a portion is missing. The data show hundreds of thousands of clones, approximately 95% seen once. Study-level points and caveats: Investigators expected sequencing depth to affect clonotype sharing among donors.

The rearrangement joins TRBV4-1 to TRBJ2-5; maybe TRBD2 (6 bases). The clonotype was recovered from a woman aged 25 to 45 in good health. Sequences were obtained from naive CD8+ T cells sorted from blood. This CDR3 reads CASSPGVRETQYF. CDR3 nucleotide sequence: TGCGCCAGCAGCCCGGGAGTGCGGGAGACCCAGTACTTC.